This TCR beta chain was captured by sequencing in a study of cytomegalovirus exposure and HLA in healthy donors listed by TCRdb under 2017. Regarding the complete study: An earlier analysis of 587 of the donors reported approximately 290 Gb of sequence data and some 120 million unique TCR beta sequences from about 179 million T cells. In the later analysis, no new phenotypic data were used to find candidate immune exposures; instead, reliance was placed on TCR beta sequences and their occurrence across donors. Roughly 5 DR-DQ haplotypes were handled as single units for association and clustering because linkage in the cohort was strong. Donor age, sex, ethnicity and CMV serostatus were collected together with the repertoire data. In an earlier analysis of 587 of the donors, high-throughput TCR beta sequencing was used to judge whether each TCR beta V gene segment behaved as functional or pseudogenic. Both class I and class II loci were covered by HLA typing, at four-digit resolution. Of the roughly 400 genotyped donors, roughly 85% fell in the genetic ancestry cluster associated with self-reported Caucasian donors. Every discovery cohort repertoire had been produced on one sequencing platform. The study aimed to test whether cataloging public T cell receptors could reveal signatures of past pathogen exposure. Besides the first cohort of 666 subjects, a separate validation cohort made up of roughly 130 different subjects was used. High-throughput TCR immunosequencing, statistical association of individual TCRs with disease status, and machine learning were combined to predict cytomegalovirus infection status. Among over 350 genotyped donors of the cohort, an average of about 240,000 unique TCR beta nucleotide sequences were sequenced per donor, about a sixth of them non-productive. The study profiled the T cell repertoires of approximately 700 subjects by immunosequencing and related them to cytomegalovirus serostatus. A later genetic analysis took genome-wide SNP genotypes for about three fifths of the roughly 700 donors and used that subset as a discovery cohort. Typing coverage varied by locus: roughly 629-630 donors for A, B, C, DRB1 and DQB1; roughly 500 for DQA1; approximately 570 for DPA1; roughly 470 for DPB1. To study patterns of TCR occurrence, a later analysis re-analyzed previously published TCR beta repertoires from just over 650 donors and added high-resolution HLA genotyping. An early release that covered roughly 600 HLA-typed donors contained about 300 gigabases of sequencing data and 85 million to 100 million unique TCR sequences. Broader findings and caveats from the paper: Because counts were too low, roughly 17 rarely observed V segments, including chromosome 9 orphons, were left out of the earlier analysis of about 500 of the donors. Strong co-occurrence of HLA alleles, especially DR and DQ, made assigning TCR associations to individual alleles difficult. A cluster of highly shared sequence variants was judged likely to be a technical artifact of the sequencing pipeline. Immune exposure information for the cohort was limited to CMV serostatus. Some IMGT-functional V segments, including TRBV6-2 and TRBV6-3, could not be told apart with the 87-base-pair reads, so those segments were excluded. Because some donors lacked HLA typing at each locus, the association tests relied only on the typed subset. In a later analysis, several top co-occurrence clusters were reported to appear linked to parvovirus B19, influenza, CMV and Epstein-Barr virus. A total of 164 TCR beta chains were listed by the study as associated with cytomegalovirus. An association between a missense DCLRE1C variant and V-gene and J-gene trimming of TCR beta chains was found in a later genetic analysis and replicated in an independent cohort. At a false discovery rate of 0.05, a later analysis linked 16,951 TCR beta sequences to specific HLA alleles. In an earlier analysis of some 540 of the donors, most TCR beta V segments appeared in productive rearrangements about 87% or about 30% of the time, broadly matching IMGT annotations. A later analysis found that TCR association rates varied across HLA loci, with DRB1 alleles showing the most associated TCRs and HLA-C alleles the fewest. The classifier was reported to diagnose cytomegalovirus status with high specificity and sensitivity in both the original cohort and the validation cohort. In this cohort, only TCR beta chains were sequenced, and detectable features were limited by the absence of alpha or paired-chain data. The authors suggested that the approach could potentially be extended to other disease states and immunological phenotypes. Sequencing depth was assumed to be roughly uniform across donors in the presence/absence analyses, though that assumption may not hold. Linkage disequilibrium might explain the correlated functional status among segregating V segments, but an unknown experimental factor could not be excluded. Across donors, most TCR sequences were observed very rarely, whereas some public TCRs were present in many individuals. According to a later genetic analysis, donors in an Asian-associated ancestry cluster had fewer N-insertions in productive TCRs than the approximately 700-donor mean. A further reported finding was that TCR beta sequences accurately predicted the HLA-A and HLA-B alleles for most subjects in the first cohort. Compared with equally common non-associated chains, HLA-associated TCR beta chains in a later analysis were more clonally expanded and had lower generation probabilities. In vitro tests confirmed that a few of the cytomegalovirus-associated TCR beta chains recognize cytomegalovirus antigens. According to a later analysis, most CMV-associated TCR beta chains appeared to be HLA-restricted, and the HLA associations seemed to be driven largely by CMV exposure.

The CDR3 starts with the cysteine, ends with the phenylalanine, and has 12 residues. The read is trimmed to its CDR3 DNA, 36 bases read in frame from base 1. The receptor library was made with the immunoSEQ multiplex PCR assay. The multiplex PCR relied on a mix of 60 forward primers for TCR Vbeta segments and 13 reverse primers for TCR Jbeta segments. Amplification of the CDR3 region of rearranged TCR beta genes was performed with a multiplex PCR assay on genomic DNA. The Illumina HiSeq System was used to sequence the amplified TCR beta libraries as 87-base-pair reads. The published analysis was carried out like this. Across the 670 or so repertoires, a later analysis counted tens of millions of unique TCR beta chains, 9.5 million to 12 million of which were shared by at least two donors. A nearest-neighbor algorithm error-corrected the raw reads and collapsed the reads into unique sequences, merging closely related sequences to remove PCR and sequencing errors. Alignment of CDR3 sequences to IMGT reference sequences was used to assign V, D and J gene segments. For a sequence to be retained, a match of at least six nucleotides to both a V gene segment and a J gene segment was required. A rearrangement was called productive if the CDR3 had no stop codons and remained in frame with V and J, and every other rearrangement was called non-productive. Following IMGT convention, CDR3 was defined as the stretch from the second conserved V-encoded cysteine up to the conserved J-encoded phenylalanine. Sequences without an unambiguous match to a single V gene segment were excluded from the earlier analysis of 500 to 700 of the donors. In an earlier analysis of 450 to 700 of the donors, V segments were called functional above 56.7% productive rearrangements and were called segregating when the between-donor standard deviation exceeded 5%. A statistical classification framework was built for diagnosing cytomegalovirus status from the catalog of TCR beta chain sequences. A later analysis assigned V and J genes by comparing TCR nucleotide sequences with IMGT/GENE-DB human TR gene sequences. In a later analysis, CDR3 sequences and most-parsimonious VDJ recombination scenarios were assigned using the TCRdist pipeline. A later analysis defined each TCR beta chain by its CDR3 amino acid sequence plus V-gene family, and excluded reads lacking a unique V-gene family. To address suspected cross-contamination and a sequencing artifact, a later analysis removed several hundred highly shared, low-generation-probability nucleotide sequences. For each public chain, a later analysis derived a clonal expansion index from normalized ranks of inferred template counts within each repertoire. In a later analysis, generation probabilities were computed using a VDJ recombination model fitted to out-of-frame rearrangements, and the results were checked against IGoR. In a later analysis, TCR-TCR, TCR-HLA and TCR-CMV co-occurrence was scored with hypergeometric tests, and a repertoire-size bias correction was applied to TCR pairs. A later analysis estimated false discovery rates by permuting HLA or CMV assignments 20 times. In a later analysis, co-occurring TCRs were grouped using DBSCAN, with TCRdist sequence similarity added in when clustering inside HLA-allele-positive subsets. For co-occurrence clustering, repertoires with fewer than 30,000 or more than 120,000 public chains were excluded, along with roughly 5 repertoires with anomalous nucleotide sharing. TCRdb retrieved this table from immuneACCESS and kept in-frame rearrangements only. Not all clones are present; in checked studies, unresolved V genes account for under half, and no reason is known for the remainder. The DNA gave D and trimming, while V, J and clone size come from that table. The sample table shows around 100,000 clones, and roughly 80% are seen once. More than 1.5% of the sample is in the top ten clones.

In the case of this clone: The antigen this receptor binds is unknown. No clone much larger than this one lies a single base away; base qualities are absent.

The cohort consisted of hundreds of healthy bone marrow donors. At the time of sampling, every cohort member was nominally healthy, though immune exposures that went unrecorded were likely present. The donor was CMV seronegative and belonged to the group of over 350 seronegative cohort members. Each donor provided a peripheral blood sample, and peripheral blood mononuclear cells were used for TCR beta sequencing. The Qiagen DNeasy Blood Extraction Kit was used to extract genomic DNA from the blood cell samples. The sequence links TRBV21-1 to TRBJ2-7; the D call TRBD1 from the table was never checked on the DNA. TRBV21-1 is a listed pseudogene. The TCR originated in a woman aged 40 to 50 in good health and CMV-seronegative. The sequenced material came from PBMCs. The sequenced DNA: TGTGCCAGCAGCCGTACAGGGTTCGGGCAGTACTTC. Translation gives CASSRTGFGQYF.